The entry below gives a single TCR beta chain sequence along with its context. What it recognizes is unknown. The PCR had 60 Vbeta and 13 Jbeta primers. Measured with immunoSEQ multiplex PCR; TCRdb has only the in-frame clones, and not every one. The sample contains 150,000 to 200,000 clones, roughly 87% of which appear only once. The V and J ends lost 4 bases and 5 bases respectively, with 14 bases between them. The CDR3 covers 14 residues. Germline assignment: CDR1 SGHRS and CDR2 YFSETQ. The data stem from a study of cytomegalovirus exposure and HLA in healthy donors. Study-level information: Earlier results showed 90 million to 120 million unique TCR beta sequences derived from approximately 170 million T cells. Unique TCRs from HLA-typed donors, 70 million to 100 million of them, were held in an early data release.

Study-level findings and limits: Specificity for CMV antigens was confirmed in vitro for a few of the CMV-associated chains. Being indistinguishable, some V segments were excluded, TRBV6-2 and TRBV6-3 among them.

The chain employs TRBV5-1 and TRBJ2-3; D might be TRBD2 (5 bases). The clonotype comes from a girl under three years old in good health and CMV-seronegative. The specimen sequenced was PBMCs. The CDR3 reads CASSLRERLDTQYF. The CDR3 region has the DNA TGCGCCAGCAGCCTAAGGGAGAGACTAGATACGCAGTATTTT.